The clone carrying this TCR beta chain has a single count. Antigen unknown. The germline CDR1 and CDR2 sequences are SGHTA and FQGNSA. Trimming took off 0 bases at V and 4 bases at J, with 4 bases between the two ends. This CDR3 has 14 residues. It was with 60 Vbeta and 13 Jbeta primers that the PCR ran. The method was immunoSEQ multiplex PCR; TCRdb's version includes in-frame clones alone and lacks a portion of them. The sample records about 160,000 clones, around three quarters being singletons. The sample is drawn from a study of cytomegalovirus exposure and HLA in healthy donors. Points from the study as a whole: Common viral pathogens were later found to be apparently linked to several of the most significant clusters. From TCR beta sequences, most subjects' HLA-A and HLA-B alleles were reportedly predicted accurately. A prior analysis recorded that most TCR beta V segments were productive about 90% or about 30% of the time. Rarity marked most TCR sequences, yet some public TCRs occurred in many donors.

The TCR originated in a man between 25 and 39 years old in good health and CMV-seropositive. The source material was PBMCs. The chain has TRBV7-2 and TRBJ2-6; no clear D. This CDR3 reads CASSLAAGANVLTF. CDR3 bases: TGTGCCAGCAGCTTAGCGGCCGGGGCCAACGTCCTGACTTTC.